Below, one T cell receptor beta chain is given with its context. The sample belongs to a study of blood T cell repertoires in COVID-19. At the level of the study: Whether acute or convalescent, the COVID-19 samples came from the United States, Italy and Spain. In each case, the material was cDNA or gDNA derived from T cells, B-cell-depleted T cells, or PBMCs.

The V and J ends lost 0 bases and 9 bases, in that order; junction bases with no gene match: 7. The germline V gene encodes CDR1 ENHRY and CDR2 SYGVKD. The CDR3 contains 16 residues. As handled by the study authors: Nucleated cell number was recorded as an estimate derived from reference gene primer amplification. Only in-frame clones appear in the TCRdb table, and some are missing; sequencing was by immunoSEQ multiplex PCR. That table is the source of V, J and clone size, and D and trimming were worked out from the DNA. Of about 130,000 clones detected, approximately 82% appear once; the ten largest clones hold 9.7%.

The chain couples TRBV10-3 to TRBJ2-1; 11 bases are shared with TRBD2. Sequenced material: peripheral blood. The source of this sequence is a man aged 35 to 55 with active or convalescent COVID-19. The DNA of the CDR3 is TGTGCCATCAGTGAGTCGGGTAGCGGGGGGGCCATTGAGCAGTTCTTC. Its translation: CAISESGSGGAIEQFF.